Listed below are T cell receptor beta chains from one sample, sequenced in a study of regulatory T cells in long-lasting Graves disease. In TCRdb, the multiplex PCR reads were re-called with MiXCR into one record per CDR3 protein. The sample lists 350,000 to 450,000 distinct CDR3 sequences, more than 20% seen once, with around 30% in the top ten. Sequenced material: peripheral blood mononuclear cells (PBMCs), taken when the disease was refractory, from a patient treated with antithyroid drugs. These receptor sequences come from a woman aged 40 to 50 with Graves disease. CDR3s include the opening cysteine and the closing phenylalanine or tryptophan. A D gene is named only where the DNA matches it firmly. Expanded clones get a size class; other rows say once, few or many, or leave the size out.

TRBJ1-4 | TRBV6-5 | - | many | CASSFSSWEKLFF | TGTGCCAGCAGTTTTTCTTCCTGGGAAAAACTGTTTTTT
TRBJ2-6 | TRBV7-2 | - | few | CASRSPGANVLTF | TGTGCCAGCAGATCCCCAGGGGCCAACGTCCTGACTTTC
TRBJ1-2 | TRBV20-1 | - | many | CSATHWDPDYGYTF | TGCAGTGCCACGCATTGGGACCCAGACTATGGCTACACCTTC
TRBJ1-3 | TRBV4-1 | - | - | CASSQGPFRDKGNTIYF | TGCGCCAGCAGCCAAGGTCCATTCCGGGACAAAGGAAACACCATATATTTT
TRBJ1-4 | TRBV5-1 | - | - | CASSRDDPTNEKLFF | TGCGCCAGCAGCCGGGACGACCCAACTAATGAAAAACTGTTTTTT
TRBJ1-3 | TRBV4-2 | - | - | CASSLGPANFQQGNTIYF | TGTGCCAGCAGCCTTGGGCCCGCAAACTTCCAACAGGGAAACACCATATATTTT
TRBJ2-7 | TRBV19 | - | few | CASSISSGSTYEQYF | TGTGCCAGTAGTATTAGTAGCGGTAGTACCTACGAGCAGTACTTC
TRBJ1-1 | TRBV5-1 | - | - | CASSLESGINTEAFF | TGCGCCAGCAGCTTGGAGTCAGGGATCAACACTGAAGCTTTCTTT
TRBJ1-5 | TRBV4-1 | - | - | CASSQEEISTSRHQPQHF | TGCGCCAGCAGCCAGGAGGAGATATCCACAAGTCGTCATCAGCCCCAGCATTTT
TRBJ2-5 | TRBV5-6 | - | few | CASSWGRGLETQYF | TGTGCCAGCAGCTGGGGCCGGGGATTGGAGACCCAGTACTTC
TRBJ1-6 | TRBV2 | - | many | CASSVQFSPLHF | TGTGCCAGCAGTGTTCAGTTTTCACCCCTCCACTTT
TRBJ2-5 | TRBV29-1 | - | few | CSAPHRDPSQETQYF | TGCAGCGCTCCCCACCGTGACCCCTCACAAGAGACCCAGTACTTC
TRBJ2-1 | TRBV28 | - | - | CASSSPTRGSYNGQFF | TGTGCCAGCAGTAGCCCGACTAGAGGCTCCTACAATGGGCAGTTCTTC
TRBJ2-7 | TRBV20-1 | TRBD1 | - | CSARGGRGPHEQYF | TGCAGTGCTAGGGGCGGCAGGGGGCCCCACGAGCAGTACTTC
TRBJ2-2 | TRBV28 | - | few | CASSLWSSGELFF | TGTGCCAGCAGTTTATGGAGTAGCGGGGAGCTGTTTTTT
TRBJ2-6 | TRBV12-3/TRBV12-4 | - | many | CASGFRRRPRVAGANVLTF | TGTGCCAGCGGATTCAGGCGGAGGCCCAGGGTGGCTGGGGCCAACGTCCTGACTTTC
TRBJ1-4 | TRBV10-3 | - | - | CATGGHIPSGEKLFF | TGTGCCACCGGGGGACACATCCCTTCGGGAGAAAAACTGTTTTTT
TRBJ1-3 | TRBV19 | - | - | CASSGQLGNTIYF | TGTGCCAGTAGCGGACAACTTGGAAACACCATATATTTT
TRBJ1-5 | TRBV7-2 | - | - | CASSPGGQPQHF | TGTGCCAGCAGCCCCGGGGGACAGCCCCAGCATTTT
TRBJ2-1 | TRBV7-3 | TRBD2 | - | CASSHGLAGPHEQFF | TGTGCCAGCAGTCACGGACTAGCGGGACCTCATGAGCAGTTCTTC
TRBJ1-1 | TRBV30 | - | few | CASNEPPNTEAFF | TGTGCCTCCAACGAACCCCCTAACACTGAAGCTTTCTTT
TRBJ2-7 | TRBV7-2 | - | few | CASSLAPGTSYEQYF | TGTGCCAGCAGCTTAGCCCCCGGGACCTCCTACGAGCAGTACTTC
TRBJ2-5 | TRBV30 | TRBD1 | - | CAWSVGQGAPETQYF | TGTGCCTGGAGTGTAGGTCAGGGGGCCCCAGAGACCCAGTACTTC
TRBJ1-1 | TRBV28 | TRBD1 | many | CASTLEGQMNTEAFF | TGTGCCAGCACTCTAGAGGGACAGATGAACACTGAAGCTTTCTTT
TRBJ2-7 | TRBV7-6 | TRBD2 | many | CASSLAGTRSREQYF | TGTGCCAGCAGCCTTGCGGGGACTAGGTCGCGAGAGCAGTACTTC
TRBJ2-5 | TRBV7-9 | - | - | CASSLPLQETQYF | TGTGCCAGCAGCTTACCCTTACAAGAGACCCAGTACTTC
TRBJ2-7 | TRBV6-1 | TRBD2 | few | CASSFWEGPYEQYF | TGTGCCAGCAGCTTTTGGGAGGGACCCTACGAGCAGTACTTC
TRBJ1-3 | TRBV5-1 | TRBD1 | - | CASSPGQGSSGNTIYF | TGCGCCAGCAGCCCAGGACAGGGGAGCTCTGGAAACACCATATATTTT